This T cell receptor (beta chain) originates from a study of T cells after yellow fever vaccination. Study overall: SMART-Seq v4 Ultra Low Input handled preparation of low-cell-number fractions. Study findings and constraints: The secondary response showed a weaker magnitude and a faster peak, day 5 versus 15. Clones that expanded after primary vaccination mostly reappeared after the booster (around 96% CD4, approximately 85% CD8).

TCRdb itself ran the 5' RACE reads through MiXCR, one entry per CDR3 protein. Among tens of thousands of distinct CDR3 sequences, 7.5% to 9% were seen once, and the ten largest hold roughly two fifths. CDR3 size: 16 residues. Trimming took 2 bases from V and 6 from J; bases not matched to a gene: 9. Looked up from germline, CDR1 is SGHNT and CDR2 is YENEEA. The sample holds a few counts of this clonotype. Its antigen is not identified. This chain connects TRBV11-3 to TRBJ2-3; 9 bases agree with TRBD2. The source is a man aged 25-40 years who received the YFV17D yellow fever vaccine. The sample in question was CD8+ T cells sorted from PBMCs, obtained on the day of the yellow fever booster vaccination. CDR3 protein: CASSLWAGGETDTQYF. The DNA for the CDR3 is TGTGCCAGCAGCTTATGGGCGGGAGGGGAGACGGATACGCAGTATTTT.